Following are 20 T cell receptor beta chains from one sample sequenced in a study of OX40 agonist ivuxolimab in advanced cancers. Library preparation was by the immunoSEQ multiplex PCR assay. The clones in this table, taken by TCRdb from immuneACCESS, are in-frame only. Not every clone is retained; where verified, under half of the shortfall comes from an unresolved V gene, and the cause of the rest is unknown. The sample table records about 28,000 clones; 85% to 95% of these occur just once. Approximately 25% of the sample is held by the ten biggest clonotypes. Material: CD4+ or CD8+ T cells sorted from blood, obtained in a trial of the OX40 agonist ivuxolimab. These receptor sequences come from an adult with an advanced solid tumor such as melanoma, head and neck, liver or kidney cancer.

The chain links TRBV9 to TRBJ1-2; weak D call: TRBD1 (6 bases). Trimming removed 4 bases from V and 4 bases from J, with 14 bases in between. Germline assignment: CDR1 SGDLS and CDR2 YYNGEE. The CDR3 contains 14 residues. CDR3 protein: CASSSRQDLYGYTF. CDR3 in DNA: TGTGCCAGCAGCTCCAGACAGGATCTCTATGGCTACACCTTC.

The chain joins TRBV5-1 to TRBJ2-7; 7 nucleotides agree with TRBD1. Trimming removed 5 bases from V and 1 base from J; junction bases left unmatched: 6. Germline assignment: CDR1 SGHRS and CDR2 YFSETQ. There are 14 residues in the CDR3. The CDR3 sequence is CASRRPGQSYEQYF. The CDR3 coding sequence is TGCGCCAGCAGGAGACCGGGACAGTCCTACGAGCAGTACTTC.

V is TRBV5-6 and J is TRBJ2-5; 7 nucleotides line up with TRBD2. V shed 1 base, J shed 5 bases, and the junction held 5 bases outside the gene matches. Germline V CDR1 and CDR2: SGHDT, YYEEEE. The CDR3 is 14 residues long. CDR3 nucleotide sequence: TGTGCCAGCAGCTTGAGGGCGGGGGTGGAGACCCAGTACTTC. Translation: CASSLRAGVETQYF.

The gene calls are TRBV9 and TRBJ2-5; weak D call: TRBD1 (6 bases). The J call may be faulty, since TRBJ2-7 better matches the DNA end. In germline, CDR1 is SGDLS, CDR2 YYNGEE. This CDR3 contains 16 residues. CDR3 region: CASSVGPTQGPYEQYF. The CDR3 DNA reads as TGTGCCAGCAGCGTAGGCCCCACACAGGGACCCTACGAGCAGTACTTC.

The V gene is TRBV5-1, the J gene TRBJ2-7; 10 bases agree with TRBD1. The germline V gene encodes CDR1 SGHRS and CDR2 YFSETQ. The trim removed 5 bases at V and 7 bases at J, leaving 9 bases unmatched. This CDR3 comprises 14 residues. DNA for the CDR3: TGCGCCAGCAGATTTGGGACAGGGGACGGGGAGCAGTACTTC. Protein product: CASRFGTGDGEQYF. The complete variable domain, with remaining parts taken from reference TRBV5-1 and TRBJ2-7, reads KAGVTQTPRYLIKTRGQQVTLSCSPISGHRSVSWYQQTPGQGLQFLFEYFSETQRNKGNFPGRFSGRQFSNSRSEMNVSTLELGDSALYLCASRFGTGDGEQYFGPGTRLTVT.

The chain links TRBV4-2 to TRBJ2-1; D perhaps matches TRBD2 (5 bases). Germline-derived CDR1 and CDR2 are LGHNA and YNFKEQ. CDR3 length: 12 amino acids. V was pared by 1 base and J by 7 bases, with 5 bases between. The DNA of the CDR3 is TGTGCCAGCAGCCAAGGACTAAATGAGCAGTTCTTC. Translated, it gives CASSQGLNEQFF.

The chain carries TRBV30 and TRBJ1-1; TRBD1 agrees at 7 bases. Germline lookup yields CDR1 GTSNPN and CDR2 SVGIG (reference sequence). This CDR3 has 14 amino acids. V lost 4 bases and J lost 0; bases outside the gene matches: 5. The CDR3: CAWNAGTVNTEAFF. In DNA form, the CDR3 reads TGTGCCTGGAACGCCGGGACAGTGAACACTGAAGCTTTCTTT.

This chain connects TRBV9 to TRBJ2-5; the D is unclear. The CDR3 is 12 residues long. V lost 0 bases, J lost 4 bases, and 4 bases lay in between. CDR1 and CDR2 (germline): SGDLS, YYNGEE. Here the CDR3 DNA reads TGTGCCAGCAGCGTAGGTCCAGAGACCCAGTACTTC. It is translated as CASSVGPETQYF.

The chain carries TRBV2 and TRBJ2-1; 8 nucleotides line up with TRBD2. This CDR3 spans 13 amino acids. The trim removed 8 bases at V and 8 bases at J, leaving 8 bases unmatched. CDR1 SNHLY and CDR2 FYNNEI come from the germline V gene. The CDR3 DNA follows: TGTGCCAGCGAGGGGACTAGTGACCATGAGCAGTTCTTC. It codes for CASEGTSDHEQFF. The variable domain in full, with the rest retrieved from reference TRBV2 and TRBJ2-1, is EPEVTQTPSHQVTQMGQEVILRCVPISNHLYFYWYRQILGQKVEFLVSFYNNEISEKSEIFDDQFSVERPDGSNFTLKIRSTKLEDSAMYFCASEGTSDHEQFFGPGTRLTVL.

The chain has TRBV9 and TRBJ2-1, with 10 bases that match TRBD2. The length of the CDR3 is 16 residues. Trimming at V came to 0 bases and at J to 4 bases, leaving 4 bases not matched to a gene. Germline assignment: CDR1 SGDLS and CDR2 YYNGEE. For the CDR3, the DNA is TGTGCCAGCAGCGTAGGTAGCGGGGGGCTATACAATGAGCAGTTCTTC. Its translation: CASSVGSGGLYNEQFF.

The chain recombines TRBV29-1 with TRBJ2-7, with D perhaps matching TRBD2 (6 bases). Trimming shortened V by 6 bases and J by 3 bases, and 15 bases separated the two germline ends. Germline values: CDR1 SQVTM, CDR2 ANQGSEA. CDR3 length equals 13 residues. The CDR3 spells CSVRSGTHYEQYF. DNA of the CDR3: TGCAGCGTCCGATCCGGGACTCACTACGAGCAGTACTTC.

This chain uses TRBV9 with TRBJ2-7; TRBD1 is a possible D gene (5 bases). Germline CDR1 SGDLS, CDR2 YYNGEE. V gave up 3 bases and J gave up 0 bases, with 13 bases separating them. The CDR3 length is 15 residues. The CDR3 reads CASSEGHFSSYEQYF. The CDR3 DNA follows: TGTGCCAGCAGCGAAGGACACTTCAGCTCCTACGAGCAGTACTTC. Full variable domain (outside the CDR3, taken from reference TRBV9 and TRBJ2-7): DSGVTQTPKHLITATGQRVTLRCSPRSGDLSVYWYQQSLDQGLQFLIQYYNGEERAKGNILERFSAQQFPDLHSELNLSSLELGDSALYFCASSEGHFSSYEQYFGPGTRLTVT.

The chain has TRBV19 and TRBJ2-7; 8 bases align to TRBD1. The CDR3 totals 14 residues. V shed 5 bases and J 2 bases; nucleotides not matched to a gene: 5. The germline CDR1 and CDR2 sequences are LNHDA and SQIVND (reference sequence). The CDR3 here is CASSLTGAPYEQYF. CDR3 nucleotides: TGTGCCAGTAGTTTGACAGGGGCACCCTACGAGCAGTACTTC.

V usage is TRBV27 and J usage is TRBJ2-1; D is possibly TRBD1 (5 bases). Per germline, CDR1 MNHEY and CDR2 SMNVEV (reference sequence). The CDR3 has 16 residues. Trimming removed 2 bases from V and 0 bases from J, with 11 bases in between. CDR3 in amino acids: CASSLRQGGSYNEQFF. CDR3 DNA sequence: TGTGCCAGCAGTTTACGGCAGGGCGGCTCCTACAATGAGCAGTTCTTC.

The V call is TRBV28, the J call TRBJ1-2, with 9 positions matching TRBD1. The germline CDR1 and CDR2 sequences are MDHEN and SYDVKM. The CDR3 is 14 amino acids. The V segment lost 6 bases and the J segment 7 bases; nucleotides outside the gene matches: 9. CDR3 amino acids: CASRKRGQGSGYTF. The CDR3 DNA is TGTGCCAGCAGGAAACGGGGACAGGGCTCTGGCTACACCTTC.

This clone was found a few times. V usage is TRBV19 and J usage is TRBJ2-2; D possibly matches TRBD1 or TRBD2 (5 bases each). The CDR3 sequence is 13 residues long. Germline CDR1 reads LNHDA; CDR2 reads SQIVND (reference sequence). Trimming cost V 3 bases and J 6 bases, with 8 bases left between them. The CDR3 reads CASSITGPGELFF. The CDR3 DNA follows: TGTGCCAGTAGTATCACGGGACCCGGGGAGCTGTTTTTT. Drawing the rest from reference TRBV19 and TRBJ2-2, the complete variable domain is DGGITQSPKYLFRKEGQNVTLSCEQNLNHDAMYWYRQDPGQGLRLIYYSQIVNDFQKGDIAEGYSVSREKKESFPLTVTSAQKNPTAFYLCASSITGPGELFFGEGSRLTVL.

This clone has only one observation. V and J are TRBV19 and TRBJ2-7; D unresolved. There are 11 residues in the CDR3. Deletions cut 3 bases from V and 4 bases from J, with 4 bases between. The germline gives CDR1 LNHDA, CDR2 SQIVND (reference sequence). The DNA of the CDR3 is TGTGCCAGTAGTATTGGGTACGAGCAGTACTTC. Protein sequence: CASSIGYEQYF.

V and J are TRBV18 and TRBJ2-1, with D perhaps TRBD2 (5 bases). V was pared by 0 bases and J by 10 bases, with 13 bases between. CDR1 is KGHSH and CDR2 is LQKENI in the germline V gene. The CDR3 extends over 14 amino acids. This chain's CDR3 is CASSPPLALSEQFF. The DNA for the CDR3 is TGTGCCAGCTCACCACCGCTAGCCCTGAGCGAGCAGTTCTTC.

J is TRBJ2-7 and V is TRBV2; D possibly corresponds to TRBD2 (5 bases). V dropped 3 bases and J dropped 7 bases, with 16 bases sitting between them. The germline V gene has CDR1 SNHLY and CDR2 FYNNEI. The CDR3 sequence is 14 residues long. The CDR3 protein is CASSDPAGQREQYF. DNA for the CDR3: TGTGCCAGCAGTGACCCTGCGGGTCAGCGGGAGCAGTACTTC.

The chain couples TRBV5-5 to TRBJ1-2, with TRBD1 matching 8 bases. Germline lookup yields CDR1 SGHKS and CDR2 YYEKEE (reference sequence). This CDR3 comprises 15 residues. The junction had 9 bases not matched to a gene; V was cut back by 4 bases and J by 4 bases. The CDR3 region has the DNA TGTGCCAGCAGCCCGACAGGGGCCAATATCTATGGCTACACCTTC. As protein: CASSPTGANIYGYTF.